This TCR beta chain was sequenced during a study of blood T cell repertoires in COVID-19. Across the whole study: Donors in the United States, Italy and Spain gave samples during acute or convalescent COVID-19. T cells, B-cell-depleted T cells, or PBMCs provided the cDNA or gDNA that served as material.

This clone was seen only once. This CDR3 spans 15 amino acids. Trimming removed 7 bases at V and 4 bases at J, with 20 bases between. The germline gives CDR1 SGHDT, CDR2 YYEEEE. In the source study's methods: Estimation of nucleated cell counts relied on the amplification of reference gene primers. The data were produced by immunoSEQ multiplex PCR, yet TCRdb's version contains in-frame clones alone and is incomplete. V and J calls and clone size are given by that table; D and trimming were obtained from the DNA. The sample holds around 64,000 clones; about nine tenths are singletons and the top ten take 9.5% to 13%.

The clonotype was recovered from a woman between 18 and 29 years old with acute or convalescent COVID-19. The rearrangement uses TRBV5-6 and TRBJ1-2; a weak D match, TRBD1 (6 bases). Sequencing was done on a sample of peripheral blood. This CDR3 reads CASYIRPGQTYGYTF. Written as DNA, the CDR3 is TGTGCCAGCTACATCCGGCCGGGACAAACCTATGGCTACACCTTC.